Below, one TCR beta chain is given with its context. Its target is unknown. This specimen belongs to a study of pediatric ulcerative colitis. Study results and limitations: Compared with controls, ulcerative colitis showed greater blood-rectum clone sharing. Substantially fewer templates came from a couple of patients' blood samples. Rectal repertoires separated controls, mild-moderate and acute severe colitis.

Generated by immunoSEQ multiplex PCR, the TCRdb table keeps only in-frame clones and is missing some. The sample yields about 64,000 clones, less than 90% seen once. Trimming removed 7 bases from V and 6 bases from J, with 10 bases in between. Germline V gene lookup returns CDR1 SGHAT and CDR2 FQNNGV. The length of the CDR3 is 11 residues. Material for sequencing was blood. This receptor was taken from a boy younger than 18 with severe ulcerative colitis. The chain is built from TRBV11-2 and TRBJ2-7; either TRBD1 or TRBD2 may supply D (5 bases each). The CDR3 DNA reads TGTGCCAGCATAGGGACGGGCGAGCAGTACTTC. Amino acids: CASIGTGEQYF.